This T cell receptor beta chain originates from a study of cytomegalovirus exposure and HLA in healthy donors. The CDR3 totals 13 residues. Germline V gene data show CDR1 as MNHEY and CDR2 as SMNVEV (reference sequence). J lost 5 bases, V lost 3 bases, and 3 bases had no gene match. As for this clone: The antigen is undetermined. The sample carries other DNA sequences with the same CDR3.

Amplification used 60 Vbeta primers and 13 Jbeta primers. Clones were read by immunoSEQ multiplex PCR, and TCRdb kept only the in-frame ones, dropping some. Here the sample spans around 210,000 clones, approximately 78% being singletons. Study-level points and caveats: CMV serostatus stood as the only immune exposure information on hand. There were some public TCRs occurring in many donors, but most TCR sequences were rare.

Healthy bone marrow donors supplied every sample. Likely unrecorded immune exposures existed in these nominally healthy donors. The material sequenced was PBMCs. This sequence originates from a woman in her thirties or forties in good health and CMV-seronegative. The rearrangement links TRBV27 to TRBJ1-1; 7 nucleotides align to TRBD1. CDR3 coding DNA: TGTGCCAGCAGTTTGACAGGGAGGACTGAAGCTTTCTTT. Its protein is CASSLTGRTEAFF.